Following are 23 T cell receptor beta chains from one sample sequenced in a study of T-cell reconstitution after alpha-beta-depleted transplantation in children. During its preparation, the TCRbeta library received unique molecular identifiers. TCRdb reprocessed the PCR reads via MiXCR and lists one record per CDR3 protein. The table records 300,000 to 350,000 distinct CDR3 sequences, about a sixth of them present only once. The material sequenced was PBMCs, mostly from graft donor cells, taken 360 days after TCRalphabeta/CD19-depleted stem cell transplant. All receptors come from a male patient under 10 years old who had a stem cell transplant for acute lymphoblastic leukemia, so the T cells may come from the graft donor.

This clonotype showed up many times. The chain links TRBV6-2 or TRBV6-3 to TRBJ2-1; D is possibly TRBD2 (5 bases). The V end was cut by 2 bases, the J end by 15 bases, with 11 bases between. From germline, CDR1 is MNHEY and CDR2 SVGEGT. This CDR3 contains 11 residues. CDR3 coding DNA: TGTGCCAGCAGTTACGGGGAGCGTAGGTTCTTC. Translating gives CASSYGERRFF.

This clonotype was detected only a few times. This CDR3 reads CASRGGVQETQYF. CDR3 DNA: TGTGCCAGCCGGGGAGGGGTCCAAGAGACCCAGTACTTC. J is TRBJ2-5 and V is TRBV2; 7 nucleotides align to TRBD2. V shed 8 bases and J 1 base; nucleotides not matched to a gene: 4. Germline V gene sequence: CDR1 SNHLY, CDR2 FYNNEI. This CDR3 has 13 residues.

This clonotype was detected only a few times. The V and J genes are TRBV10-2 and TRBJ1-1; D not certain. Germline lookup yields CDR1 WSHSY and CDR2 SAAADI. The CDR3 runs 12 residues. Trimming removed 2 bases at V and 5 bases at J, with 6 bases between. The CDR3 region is CASSERATEAFF. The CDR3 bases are TGCGCCAGCAGTGAGAGGGCAACTGAAGCTTTCTTT.

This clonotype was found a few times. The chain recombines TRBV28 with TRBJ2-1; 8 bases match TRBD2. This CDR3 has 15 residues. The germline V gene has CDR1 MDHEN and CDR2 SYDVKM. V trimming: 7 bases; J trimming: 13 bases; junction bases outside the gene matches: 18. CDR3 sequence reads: CASKQSGLGFSGQFF. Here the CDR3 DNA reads TGTGCCAGCAAACAATCGGGACTAGGATTTTCCGGCCAGTTCTTC.

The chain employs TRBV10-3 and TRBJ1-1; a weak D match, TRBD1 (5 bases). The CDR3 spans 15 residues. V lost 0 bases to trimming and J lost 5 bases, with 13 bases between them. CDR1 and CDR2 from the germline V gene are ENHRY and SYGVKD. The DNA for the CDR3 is TGTGCCATCAGTGAGTCGTCGCAGGGTTGGACTGAAGCTTTCTTT. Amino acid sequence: CAISESSQGWTEAFF.

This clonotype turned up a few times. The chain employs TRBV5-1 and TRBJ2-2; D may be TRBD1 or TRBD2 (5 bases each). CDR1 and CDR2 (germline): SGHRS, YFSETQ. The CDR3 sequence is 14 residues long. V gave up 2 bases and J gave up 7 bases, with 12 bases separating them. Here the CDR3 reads CASSLLGTNGELFF. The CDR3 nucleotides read TGCGCCAGCAGCTTACTCGGGACGAACGGGGAGCTGTTTTTT.

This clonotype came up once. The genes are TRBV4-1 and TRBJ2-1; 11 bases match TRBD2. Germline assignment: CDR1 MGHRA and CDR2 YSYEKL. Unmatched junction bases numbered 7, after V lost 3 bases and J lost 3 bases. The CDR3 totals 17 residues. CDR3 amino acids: CASSHLLAGGRYNEQFF. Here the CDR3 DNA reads TGCGCCAGCAGCCACCTGCTAGCGGGAGGCCGCTACAATGAGCAGTTCTTC.

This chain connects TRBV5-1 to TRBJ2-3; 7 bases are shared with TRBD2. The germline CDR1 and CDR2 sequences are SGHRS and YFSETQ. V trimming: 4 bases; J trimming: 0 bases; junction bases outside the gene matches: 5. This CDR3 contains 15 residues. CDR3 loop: CASSISGPSTDTQYF. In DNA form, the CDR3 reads TGCGCCAGCAGCATTAGCGGGCCCAGCACAGATACGCAGTATTTT.

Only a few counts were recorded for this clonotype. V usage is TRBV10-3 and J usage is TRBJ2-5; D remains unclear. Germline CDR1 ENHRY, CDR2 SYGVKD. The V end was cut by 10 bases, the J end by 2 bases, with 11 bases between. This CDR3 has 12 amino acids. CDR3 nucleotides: TGTGCCAGCCCGGACGTTCAAGAGACCCAGTACTTC. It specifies CASPDVQETQYF.

The CDR3 spells CAISESGLGNTIYF. The CDR3 nucleotides read TGTGCCATCAGTGAGTCAGGTCTGGGAAACACCATATATTTT. The chain joins TRBV10-3 to TRBJ1-3; D is ambiguous. V was clipped by 0 bases and J by 4 bases, with 7 bases between them. This CDR3 has 14 residues. Germline V gene data show CDR1 as ENHRY and CDR2 as SYGVKD.

The CDR3 here is CATQMGRKNEKLFF. CDR3 nucleotide sequence: TGTGCCACTCAAATGGGGCGAAAAAATGAAAAACTGTTTTTT. The chain is built from TRBV15 and TRBJ1-4; D is possibly TRBD1 (5 bases). V lost 9 bases and J lost 5, with 16 bases in between. This CDR3 is built from 14 residues. Germline CDR1 LNHNV, CDR2 YYDKDF (reference sequence).

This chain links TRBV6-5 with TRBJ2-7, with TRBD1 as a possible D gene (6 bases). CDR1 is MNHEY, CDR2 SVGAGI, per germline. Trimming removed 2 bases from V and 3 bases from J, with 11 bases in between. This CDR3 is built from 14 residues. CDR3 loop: CASSYGGHLYEQYF. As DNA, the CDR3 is TGTGCCAGCAGTTACGGGGGACACCTCTACGAGCAGTACTTC.

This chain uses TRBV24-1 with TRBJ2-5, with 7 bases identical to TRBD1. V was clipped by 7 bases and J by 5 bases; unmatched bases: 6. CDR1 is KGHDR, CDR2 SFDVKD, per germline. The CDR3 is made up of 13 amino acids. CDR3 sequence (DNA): TGTGCCACCAGCAGAACAGGGGTGGAGACCCAGTACTTC. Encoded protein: CATSRTGVETQYF.

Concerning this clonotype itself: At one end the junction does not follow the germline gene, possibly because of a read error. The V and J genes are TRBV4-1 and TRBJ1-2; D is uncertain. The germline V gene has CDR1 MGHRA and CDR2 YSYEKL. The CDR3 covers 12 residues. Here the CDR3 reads CASSKEHSGYTF. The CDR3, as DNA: TGCGCCAGCAGCAAAGAGCACAGCGGCTACACCTTC.

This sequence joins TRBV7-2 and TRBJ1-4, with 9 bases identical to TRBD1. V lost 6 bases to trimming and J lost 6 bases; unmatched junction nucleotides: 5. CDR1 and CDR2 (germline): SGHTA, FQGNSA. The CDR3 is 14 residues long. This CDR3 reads CASSPDRGDEKLFF. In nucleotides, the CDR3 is TGTGCCAGCAGTCCGGACAGGGGCGATGAAAAACTGTTTTTT.

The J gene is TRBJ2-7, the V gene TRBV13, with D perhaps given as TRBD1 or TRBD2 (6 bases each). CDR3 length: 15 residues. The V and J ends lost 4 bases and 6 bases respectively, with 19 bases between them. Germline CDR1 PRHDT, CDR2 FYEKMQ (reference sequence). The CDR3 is CASSSYYEGGLEQYF. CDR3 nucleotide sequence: TGTGCCAGCAGCTCCTATTACGAAGGGGGGCTCGAGCAGTACTTC.

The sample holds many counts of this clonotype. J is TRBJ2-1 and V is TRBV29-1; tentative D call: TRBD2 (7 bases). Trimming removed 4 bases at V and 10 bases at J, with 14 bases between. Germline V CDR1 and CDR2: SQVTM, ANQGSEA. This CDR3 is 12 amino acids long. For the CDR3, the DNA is TGCAGCGTTGGATCCGGGGGGCGGGAGCAGTTCTTC. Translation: CSVGSGGREQFF.

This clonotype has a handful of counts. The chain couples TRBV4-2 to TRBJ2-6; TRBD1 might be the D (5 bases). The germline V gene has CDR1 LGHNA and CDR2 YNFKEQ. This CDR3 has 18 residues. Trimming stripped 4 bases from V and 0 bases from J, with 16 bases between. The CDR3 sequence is CASSPETAIDSGANVLTF. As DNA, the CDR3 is TGTGCCAGCAGCCCAGAGACAGCCATAGACTCTGGGGCCAACGTCCTGACTTTC.

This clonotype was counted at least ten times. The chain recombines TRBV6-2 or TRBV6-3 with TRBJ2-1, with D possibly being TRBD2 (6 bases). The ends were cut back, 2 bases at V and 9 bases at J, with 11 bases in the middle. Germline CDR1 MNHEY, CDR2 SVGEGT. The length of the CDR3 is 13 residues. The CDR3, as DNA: TGTGCCAGCAGTTACCGGAGGGGTGTTGAGCAGTTCTTC. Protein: CASSYRRGVEQFF.

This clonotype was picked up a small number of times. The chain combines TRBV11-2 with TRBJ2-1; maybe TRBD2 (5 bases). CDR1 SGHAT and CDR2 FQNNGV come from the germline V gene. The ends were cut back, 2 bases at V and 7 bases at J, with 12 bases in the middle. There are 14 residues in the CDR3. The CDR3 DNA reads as TGTGCCAGCAGCTTAAACCCGGGCGGGAATGAGCAGTTCTTC. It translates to CASSLNPGGNEQFF.

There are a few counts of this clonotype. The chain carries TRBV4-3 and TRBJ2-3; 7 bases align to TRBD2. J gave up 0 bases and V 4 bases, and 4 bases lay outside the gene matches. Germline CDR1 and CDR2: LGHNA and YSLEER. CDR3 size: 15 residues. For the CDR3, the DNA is TGCGCCAGCAGCCGGCGGGAGTGGAGCACAGATACGCAGTATTTT. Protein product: CASSRREWSTDTQYF.

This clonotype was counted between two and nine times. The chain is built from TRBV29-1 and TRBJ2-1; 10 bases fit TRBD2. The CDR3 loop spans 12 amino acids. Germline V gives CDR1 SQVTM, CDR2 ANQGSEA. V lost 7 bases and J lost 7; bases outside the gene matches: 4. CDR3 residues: CSAAGGPNEQFF. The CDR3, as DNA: TGCAGCGCAGCGGGAGGGCCAAATGAGCAGTTCTTC.

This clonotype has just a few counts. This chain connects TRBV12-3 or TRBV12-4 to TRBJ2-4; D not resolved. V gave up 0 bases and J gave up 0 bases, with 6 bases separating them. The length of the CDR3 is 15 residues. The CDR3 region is CASSLARVAKNIQYF. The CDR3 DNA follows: TGTGCCAGCAGTTTAGCTCGGGTAGCCAAAAACATTCAGTACTTC.